This T cell receptor (beta chain) was captured by sequencing in a study of technical replicates of blood from a few donors. Germline-derived CDR1 and CDR2 are SEHNR and FQNEAQ (reference sequence). This CDR3 spans 13 amino acids. The V gene end was trimmed by 2 bases and the J gene end by 5 bases; junction bases not matched to a gene: 3. Some clones are missing from TCRdb's copy, which holds only in-frame ones; the method was immunoSEQ multiplex PCR. The repertoire holds tens of thousands of clones, about nine tenths seen once, with around 0.42% in the top ten. This TCR was sampled from a human donor in good health. The chain links TRBV7-9 to TRBJ2-7, with 7 nucleotides matching TRBD1. The sequenced sample was T cells isolated from PBMCs. The CDR3, as DNA: TGTGCCAGCAGCTTACCGCAGGGGGACGAGCAGTACTTC. It yields the protein CASSLPQGDEQYF.